The present TCR beta chain was sequenced within a study of blood T cells in healthy people across ages. Broader study findings: Both naive CD4+ cell counts and diversity were greater in long-lived donors than in aged donors. Older age went with lower TCR beta diversity per million T cells, in a roughly linear way.

Trimming at V came to 5 bases and at J to 5 bases, leaving 7 bases not matched to a gene. Germline CDR1 and CDR2: DFQATT and SNEGSKA (reference sequence). This CDR3 is 13 amino acids long. Combining a sample-barcoded 5' primer with a J-beta primer mix, a second PCR ran for roughly 7 to 11 cycles. TCRdb re-derived calls from the 5' RACE reads in MiXCR, one entry per CDR3 protein. Here the sample spans over a million distinct CDR3 sequences, approximately 60% being singletons. As regards this clonotype: Its target is unknown.

Sequencing was carried out using blood. The receptor's source is a man between 18 and 29 years old in good health. V gene TRBV20-1 combines with J gene TRBJ1-2, with 8 positions matching TRBD1. CDR3 sequence (DNA): TGCAGTGCTCGAACGACAGGGGATTATGGCTACACCTTC. Protein product: CSARTTGDYGYTF.